The 13 T cell receptor beta chains listed next were all sequenced from one sample in a study of regulatory T cells in long-lasting Graves disease. The time point is: newly diagnosed GD, antithyroid drugs for less than 3 months. Making the TCR library involved RNA that had been extracted from PBMCs. With iRepertoire HTBI primers and Arm-PCR of CDR3 regions, TCR beta libraries were built. TCRdb itself ran the multiplex PCR reads through MiXCR, one entry per CDR3 protein. Of about 460,000 distinct CDR3 sequences in the sample, about 14% were seen once. These data were likewise used in another study, on T cells in Graves' hyperthyroidism and ophthalmopathy.

This specimen consisted of peripheral blood mononuclear cells (PBMCs), obtained at new diagnosis, from a patient treated with antithyroid drugs. Source of these receptors: a woman in her forties or fifties with Graves disease.

The V and J genes are TRBV20-1 and TRBJ2-7, with 12 bases aligning to TRBD2. Germline V gene sequence: CDR1 DFQATT, CDR2 SNEGSKA (reference sequence). J gave up 1 base and V 5 bases, and 3 bases lay outside the gene matches. The CDR3 loop spans 14 amino acids. The CDR3 DNA reads TGCAGTGCTCTAGCGGGAGGGCCTTCCTACGAGCAGTACTTC. Its protein is CSALAGGPSYEQYF.

Ten or more counts support this clonotype. This chain joins TRBV7-3 and TRBJ2-2; D is ambiguous. Germline CDR1 and CDR2: SGHTA and FQGTGA. The V and J ends lost 4 bases and 6 bases respectively, with 6 bases between them. This CDR3 has 12 residues. As DNA, the CDR3 is TGTGCCAGCAGCTCCCGCGCCGGGGAGCTGTTTTTT. As protein: CASSSRAGELFF.

This clonotype has a count of ten or more. The rearrangement joins TRBV15 to TRBJ2-7, with 8 nucleotides matching TRBD2. J gave up 3 bases and V 0 bases, and 4 bases lay outside the gene matches. Germline CDR1 and CDR2: LNHNV and YYDKDF (reference sequence). CDR3 length: 15 amino acids. The CDR3 sequence: CATSRDPLAGYEQYF. Written as DNA, the CDR3 is TGTGCCACCAGCAGAGATCCCCTAGCGGGCTACGAGCAGTACTTC.

This clonotype was recorded a few times. The gene calls are TRBV28 and TRBJ1-3, with D uncertain. There are 14 residues in the CDR3. CDR1 and CDR2 from the germline V gene are MDHEN and SYDVKM. V shed 5 bases and J shed 3 bases, with 11 bases lying between them. The CDR3 loop reads CASSPPQIGNTIYF. CDR3 in DNA: TGTGCCAGCAGTCCCCCCCAGATTGGAAACACCATATATTTT.

In its sample, this clonotype was seen many times. The chain has TRBV7-9 and TRBJ2-7; TRBD1 aligns across 7 bases. CDR3 length: 14 amino acids. Looked up from germline, CDR1 is SEHNR and CDR2 is FQNEAQ (reference sequence). Germline trimming cut 8 bases from V and 7 bases from J; bases unmatched to any gene: 14. The CDR3 nucleotides are TGTGCCAGCGACCCAACAGGGGCCGGTGGGGAGCAGTACTTC. Translating gives CASDPTGAGGEQYF.

This clonotype has ten or more counts. V gene TRBV27 combines with J gene TRBJ2-1; 8 bases agree with TRBD2. V lost 5 bases to trimming and J lost 2 bases; unmatched junction nucleotides: 17. Germline V lookup: CDR1 MNHEY, CDR2 SMNVEV (reference sequence). The CDR3 is 19 amino acids. CDR3 residues: CASSSPPGRGAGAYNEQFF. The CDR3 nucleotides read TGTGCCAGCAGTAGCCCCCCGGGAAGGGGAGCGGGAGCCTACAATGAGCAGTTCTTC.

This clonotype has a handful of counts. CDR3: CASSPDRGQYF. DNA of the CDR3: TGTGCCAGCAGCCCCGACAGGGGTCAGTACTTC. J is TRBJ2-4 and V is TRBV5-5, with 8 bases aligning to TRBD1. Per the germline V gene, CDR1 is SGHKS and CDR2 is YYEKEE (reference sequence). The CDR3 runs 11 residues. Trimming at V came to 4 bases and at J to 12 bases, leaving 3 bases not matched to a gene.

This clonotype was seen ten or more times. The J gene is TRBJ2-7, the V gene TRBV28; the D is unclear. The length of the CDR3 is 15 residues. The V end lost 8 bases, the J end lost 0 bases, and 17 bases lay between the germline ends. Germline CDR1 MDHEN, CDR2 SYDVKM. This CDR3 reads CASRDLQVYSYEQYF. CDR3 nucleotide sequence: TGTGCCAGCCGAGACCTCCAGGTATACTCCTACGAGCAGTACTTC.

As DNA, the CDR3 is TGTGCCAGCAGCGTGGGACTAGCGGGAGGAACCGGGGAGCTGTTTTTT. Its protein is CASSVGLAGGTGELFF. The gene calls are TRBV5-5 and TRBJ2-2; the match to TRBD2 covers 15 bases. J gave up 5 bases and V 4 bases, and 3 bases lay outside the gene matches. Per germline, CDR1 SGHKS and CDR2 YYEKEE (reference sequence). The CDR3 runs to 16 residues. The whole variable domain, remainder taken from reference TRBV5-5 and TRBJ2-2, is DAGVTQSPTHLIKTRGQQVTLRCSPISGHKSVSWYQQVLGQGPQFIFQYYEKEERGRGNFPDRFSARQFPNYSSELNVNALLLGDSALYLCASSVGLAGGTGELFFGEGSRLTVL.

As for this clonotype: This could be a read error, since a much larger clone is one nucleotide away. This sequence joins TRBV28 and TRBJ2-7; 7 bases map to TRBD1. V was clipped by 6 bases and J by 3 bases; unmatched bases: 8. Germline V gene lookup returns CDR1 MDHEN and CDR2 SYDVKM. The CDR3 spans 14 residues. As DNA, the CDR3 is TGTGCCAGCAGCCGTCCTACAGGGGACTACGAGCAGTACTTC. Residues: CASSRPTGDYEQYF.

The chain couples TRBV28 to TRBJ2-7, with 11 bases identical to TRBD2. Trimming cost V 6 bases and J 3 bases; bases outside gene matches: 7. The CDR3 is 15 amino acids. Germline-derived CDR1 and CDR2 are MDHEN and SYDVKM. CDR3 nucleotide sequence: TGTGCCAGCAGGTCCGGACTAGCGGGTTACTACGAGCAGTACTTC. It codes for CASRSGLAGYYEQYF.

The V call is TRBV18, the J call TRBJ2-3; 11 bases line up with TRBD2. The trim removed 1 base at V and 2 bases at J, leaving 2 bases unmatched. This CDR3 comprises 16 residues. Germline CDR1 reads KGHSH; CDR2 reads LQKENI. DNA for the CDR3: TGTGCCAGCTCACCACGACTAGCGGGAACCACAGATACGCAGTATTTT. This codes for CASSPRLAGTTDTQYF.

This clonotype has a handful of counts. The chain uses TRBV9 and TRBJ2-2; D might be TRBD2 (6 bases). The CDR3 extends over 17 amino acids. Germline CDR1 and CDR2: SGDLS and YYNGEE. Trimming shortened V by 4 bases and J by 2 bases, and 18 bases separated the two germline ends. CDR3 in amino acids: CASSTPTRGQNTGELFF. The DNA for the CDR3 is TGTGCCAGCAGCACACCCACGCGGGGCCAAAACACCGGGGAGCTGTTTTTT.